These 26 T cell receptor beta chains came from one sample sequenced in a study of blood T cell repertoires in COVID-19. Only in-frame clones appear in the TCRdb table, and some are missing; sequencing was by immunoSEQ multiplex PCR. Of 200,000 to 250,000 clones listed, over 80% are singletons. Sequences were obtained from PBMCs or T cells enriched from blood (not recorded which). The origin of the receptors is a woman aged 40 to 55 who had recovered from COVID-19.

This chain's CDR3 is CASSQDWAGHSGNTIYF. CDR3 coding DNA: TGCGCCAGCAGCCAAGATTGGGCAGGGCATTCGGGAAACACCATATATTTT. The chain links TRBV4-1 to TRBJ1-3; a weak D match, TRBD1 (5 bases). Trimming took 0 bases from V and 4 from J, leaving 16 bases between them. The CDR3 has 17 amino acids. Germline V gene sequence: CDR1 MGHRA, CDR2 YSYEKL.

The V call is TRBV28, the J call TRBJ2-1, with 11 bases aligning to TRBD1. With V trimmed by 6 bases and J by 7 bases, 11 bases remained unmatched. CDR3 length: 16 residues. Looked up from germline, CDR1 is MDHEN and CDR2 is SYDVKM. This CDR3 reads CASSLSGQGAGNEQFF. CDR3 nucleotides: TGTGCCAGCAGCCTCTCCGGACAGGGGGCAGGTAATGAGCAGTTCTTC. Using reference TRBV28 and TRBJ2-1 for the parts outside the CDR3, the full variable domain is DVKVTQSSRYLVKRTGEKVFLECVQDMDHENMFWYRQDPGLGLRLIYFSYDVKMKEKGDIPEGYSVSREKKERFSLILESASTNQTSMYLCASSLSGQGAGNEQFFGPGTRLTVL.

The genes are TRBV11-2 and TRBJ2-2, with D possibly matching TRBD2 (5 bases). The CDR3 runs to 15 residues. V was trimmed by 2 bases and J by 6 bases, leaving 13 bases between them. Per germline, CDR1 SGHAT and CDR2 FQNNGV. CDR3 protein: CASSLNTPGSGELFF. DNA of the CDR3: TGTGCCAGCAGCTTAAATACCCCGGGGTCCGGGGAGCTGTTTTTT. Full variable domain (rest looked up from reference TRBV11-2 and TRBJ2-2): EAGVAQSPRYKIIEKRQSVAFWCNPISGHATLYWYQQILGQGPKLLIQFQNNGVVDDSQLPKDRFSAERLKGVDSTLKIQPAKLEDSAVYLCASSLNTPGSGELFFGEGSRLTVL.

This chain joins TRBV5-1 and TRBJ1-4; no clear D gene. The V gene lost 0 bases and the J gene lost 6 bases, with 12 bases spanning the gap. The germline CDR1 and CDR2 sequences are SGHRS and YFSETQ. The CDR3 is 15 amino acids. The CDR3, as DNA: TGCGCCAGCAGCTTGGCCCCGGGGTCGGATGAAAAACTGTTTTTT. Protein: CASSLAPGSDEKLFF.

The CDR3 reads CASSIRDSRYEQYF. The CDR3 region has the DNA TGTGCCAGTAGTATCCGGGACAGCAGGTACGAGCAGTACTTC. The chain uses TRBV19 and TRBJ2-7, with TRBD1 matching over 7 bases. The ends lost 3 bases at V and 4 bases at J; junction bases unmatched: 6. The CDR3 contains 14 residues. CDR1 LNHDA and CDR2 SQIVND come from the germline V gene (reference sequence).

The chain has TRBV28 and TRBJ1-2; D is unclear. Trimming cost V 1 base and J 6 bases, with 6 bases left between them. CDR1 MDHEN and CDR2 SYDVKM come from the germline V gene. The CDR3 loop spans 12 amino acids. The CDR3 loop is CASSLSENGYTF. The CDR3 DNA reads as TGTGCCAGCAGTTTATCTGAGAATGGCTACACCTTC.

On this clone itself: Different DNA sequences within this sample yield the same CDR3. This rearrangement joins TRBV10-3 to TRBJ1-2; D is perhaps TRBD1 (5 bases). Germline values: CDR1 ENHRY, CDR2 SYGVKD. This CDR3 has 15 amino acids. Trimming cost V 2 bases and J 3 bases, with 13 bases left between them. CDR3 in DNA: TGTGCCATCAGTGAGGGGACGGGAGGGGACTATGGCTACACCTTC. This gives the protein CAISEGTGGDYGYTF.

The V call is TRBV6-1, the J call TRBJ2-7; 8 bases are shared with TRBD2. Germline CDR1 and CDR2: MNHNS and SASEGT. V dropped 0 bases and J dropped 4; count of bases not matched to a gene: 5. The CDR3 runs to 15 residues. This CDR3 reads CASSEAGTSGYEQYV. In DNA, the CDR3 is TGTGCCAGCAGTGAAGCGGGAACTAGCGGATACGAGCAGTACGTC.

The rearrangement links TRBV27 to TRBJ1-5; D is unclear. V dropped 7 bases and J dropped 5 bases, with 12 bases sitting between them. This CDR3 has 13 residues. CDR1 is MNHEY, CDR2 SMNVEV, per germline (reference sequence). CDR3 in amino acids: CASKREPHQPQHF. The CDR3 nucleotides are TGTGCCAGCAAACGGGAGCCCCATCAGCCCCAGCATTTT.

A few counts support this clone. CDR3 region: CASSKNSPAGGLAEEQFF. In nucleotides, the CDR3 is TGTGCCAGCAGTAAAAATTCTCCAGCGGGAGGCCTCGCCGAGGAGCAGTTCTTC. The chain recombines TRBV9 with TRBJ2-1, with 9 nucleotides matching TRBD2. CDR1 and CDR2 (germline): SGDLS, YYNGEE. CDR3 length: 18 residues. After removal of 5 bases from V and 10 bases from J, the junction contained 22 bases not matched to a gene.

The chain has TRBV19 and TRBJ2-7, with 12 bases that match TRBD2. The V segment lost 3 bases and the J segment 3 bases; nucleotides outside the gene matches: 12. Germline loops: CDR1 LNHDA, CDR2 SQIVND (reference sequence). CDR3 length: 18 amino acids. The CDR3 spells CASSIMPATSGSVYEQYF. As DNA, the CDR3 is TGTGCCAGTAGTATCATGCCGGCGACTAGCGGGAGTGTCTACGAGCAGTACTTC.

CDR3 region: CASSLGTANQPQHF. Here the CDR3 DNA reads TGTGCCAGCAGCTTAGGGACAGCCAATCAGCCCCAGCATTTT. The chain carries TRBV5-6 and TRBJ1-5; 7 bases agree with TRBD1. The length of the CDR3 is 14 residues. CDR1 and CDR2 from the germline V gene are SGHDT and YYEEEE. V lost 2 bases, J lost 3 bases, and 2 bases stayed unmatched.

The chain combines TRBV12-3 or TRBV12-4 with TRBJ2-1; 7 bases map to TRBD1. With V trimmed by 8 bases and J by 7 bases, 5 bases remained unmatched. The CDR3 extends over 12 amino acids. The CDR3 loop is CASLSRGNEQFF. The CDR3 DNA follows: TGTGCCAGCCTTAGCAGGGGGAATGAGCAGTTCTTC.

The V gene is TRBV7-6, the J gene TRBJ1-5; D is undetermined. The V end was cut by 5 bases, the J end by 0 bases, with 26 bases between. The CDR3 spans 20 residues. The germline V gene encodes CDR1 SGHVS and CDR2 FNYEAQ. The CDR3 region has the DNA TGTGCCAGCAGCCCACTTAGTAGGTCAGCGGCCTTGTATAGCAATCAGCCCCAGCATTTT. Encoded protein: CASSPLSRSAALYSNQPQHF.

This clone has just one count. This rearrangement joins TRBV6-6 to TRBJ2-3, with D perhaps TRBD2 (6 bases). Trimming pared 0 bases from V and 0 bases from J, leaving 10 bases between. This CDR3 comprises 16 residues. Looked up from germline, CDR1 is MNHNY and CDR2 is SVGAGI (reference sequence). The CDR3 here is CASSYSRLASTDTQYF. CDR3 nucleotide sequence: TGTGCCAGCAGTTACTCGAGGCTAGCGAGCACAGATACGCAGTATTTT.

This chain joins TRBV5-5 and TRBJ2-7; possibly TRBD1 for D (5 bases). V was trimmed by 0 bases and J by 4 bases, leaving 17 bases between them. Looked up from germline, CDR1 is SGHKS and CDR2 is YYEKEE (reference sequence). The CDR3 consists of 16 residues. The CDR3 nucleotides are TGTGCCAGCAGCTTGGGCACGGACATCCGTTATTACGAGCAGTACTTC. It translates to CASSLGTDIRYYEQYF.

The chain carries TRBV19 and TRBJ2-1; 10 bases match TRBD2. CDR1 and CDR2 from the germline V gene are LNHDA and SQIVND (reference sequence). The CDR3 length is 14 residues. J was trimmed by 7 bases and V by 5 bases; bases with no gene match: 5. The CDR3 DNA sequence: TGTGCCAGTAGTTTACAGACTAGCGGGAATGAGCAGTTCTTC. Amino acid sequence: CASSLQTSGNEQFF.

The rearrangement links TRBV28 to TRBJ1-1, with 10 bases identical to TRBD1. The germline V gene has CDR1 MDHEN and CDR2 SYDVKM. V trimming: 3 bases; J trimming: 3 bases; junction bases outside the gene matches: 10. CDR3 length: 17 residues. CDR3 coding DNA: TGTGCCAGCAGTTTTGTAGGCTTAGGACAGGGGGACACTGAAGCTTTCTTT. As protein: CASSFVGLGQGDTEAFF.

The chain combines TRBV3-1 (or the pseudogene TRBV3-2) with TRBJ2-6; D possibly corresponds to TRBD1 (5 bases). Germline V lookup: CDR1 LGHDT, CDR2 YNNKEL (reference sequence). The CDR3 runs to 16 residues. V dropped 2 bases and J dropped 4 bases, with 12 bases sitting between them. The CDR3 here is CASSQQGFTGANVLTF. CDR3 in DNA: TGTGCCAGCAGCCAACAGGGTTTTACGGGGGCCAACGTCCTGACTTTC.

This clone was detected many times. This chain links TRBV9 with TRBJ2-5; D might be TRBD2 (6 bases). CDR1 and CDR2 (germline): SGDLS, YYNGEE. Trimming pared 3 bases from V and 2 bases from J, leaving 11 bases between. There are 14 residues in the CDR3. In nucleotides, the CDR3 is TGTGCCAGCAGCGGAGGGGCGGGGCAAGAGACCCAGTACTTC. Encoded protein: CASSGGAGQETQYF.

In nucleotides, the CDR3 is TGTGCCAGCAGCCAACCGGCGGACAGTCTTAACTATGGCTACACCTTC. Translation gives CASSQPADSLNYGYTF. The V gene is TRBV3-1 (or the pseudogene TRBV3-2), the J gene TRBJ1-2, with a possible D match to TRBD1 (6 bases). Germline CDR1 LGHDT, CDR2 YNNKEL (reference sequence). The length of the CDR3 is 16 residues. V was clipped by 2 bases and J by 1 base, with 14 bases between them.

The chain carries TRBV19 and TRBJ1-2; no firm D call. This CDR3 spans 12 amino acids. V lost 0 bases to trimming and J lost 4 bases, with 3 bases between them. Per germline, CDR1 LNHDA and CDR2 SQIVND (reference sequence). The CDR3 is CASSIDIYGYTF. The CDR3 DNA sequence: TGTGCCAGTAGTATAGACATCTATGGCTACACCTTC.

This chain links TRBV5-1 with TRBJ2-5; 11 bases match TRBD2. CDR3 size: 16 residues. V was clipped by 3 bases and J by 0 bases; unmatched bases: 4. The germline V gene has CDR1 SGHRS and CDR2 YFSETQ. CDR3 in amino acids: CASSYLAGGNQETQYF. Written as DNA, the CDR3 is TGCGCCAGCAGCTATTTAGCGGGAGGGAACCAAGAGACCCAGTACTTC.

This chain connects TRBV14 to TRBJ2-1; TRBD2 aligns across 14 bases. Looked up from germline, CDR1 is SGHDN and CDR2 is FVKESK. The CDR3 is 15 residues long. The ends lost 8 bases at V and 9 bases at J; junction bases unmatched: 9. The CDR3 DNA sequence: TGTGCCAGCCGAGGGACTAGCGGGAGTGCCGGTGAGCAGTTCTTC. This gives the protein CASRGTSGSAGEQFF.

The chain joins TRBV19 to TRBJ1-5; 7 nucleotides line up with TRBD1. CDR1 is LNHDA and CDR2 is SQIVND in the germline V gene (reference sequence). The V and J ends lost 5 bases and 6 bases, in that order; junction bases with no gene match: 10. The CDR3 has 15 amino acids. In nucleotides, the CDR3 is TGTGCCAGTAGTCCCGCCAAGGGGGCCCGTCAGCCCCAGCATTTT. The encoded protein is CASSPAKGARQPQHF.

The chain links TRBV5-1 to TRBJ1-3; possible D gene TRBD1, 5 bases. CDR1 is SGHRS, CDR2 YFSETQ, per germline. V lost 2 bases, J lost 0 bases, and 9 bases lay in between. CDR3 length equals 15 residues. CDR3 sequence reads: CASSFTGLSGNTIYF. CDR3 bases: TGCGCCAGCAGCTTCACAGGTCTCTCTGGAAACACCATATATTTT.